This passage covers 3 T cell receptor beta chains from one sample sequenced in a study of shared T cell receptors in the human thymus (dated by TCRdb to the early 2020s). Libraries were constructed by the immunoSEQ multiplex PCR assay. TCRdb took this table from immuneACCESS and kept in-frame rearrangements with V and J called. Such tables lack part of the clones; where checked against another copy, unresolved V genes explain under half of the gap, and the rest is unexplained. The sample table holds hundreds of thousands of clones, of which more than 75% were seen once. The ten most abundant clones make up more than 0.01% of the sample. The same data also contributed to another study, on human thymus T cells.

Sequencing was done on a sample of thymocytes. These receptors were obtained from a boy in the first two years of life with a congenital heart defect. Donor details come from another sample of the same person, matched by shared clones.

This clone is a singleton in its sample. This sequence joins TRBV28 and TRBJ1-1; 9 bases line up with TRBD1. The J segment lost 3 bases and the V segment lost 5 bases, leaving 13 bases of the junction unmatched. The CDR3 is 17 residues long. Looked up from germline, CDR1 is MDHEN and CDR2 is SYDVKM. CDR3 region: CASSPRWRQGGDTEAFF. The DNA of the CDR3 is TGTGCCAGCAGTCCTCGCTGGAGACAGGGGGGAGACACTGAAGCTTTCTTT.

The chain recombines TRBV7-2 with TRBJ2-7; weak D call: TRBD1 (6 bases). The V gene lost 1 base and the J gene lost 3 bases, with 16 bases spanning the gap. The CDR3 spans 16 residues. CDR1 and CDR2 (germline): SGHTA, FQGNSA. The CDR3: CASSLGGRDIRYEQYF. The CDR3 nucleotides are TGTGCCAGCAGCTTAGGAGGTCGGGACATCCGCTACGAGCAGTACTTC. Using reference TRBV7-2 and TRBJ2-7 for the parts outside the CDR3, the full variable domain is GAGVSQSPSNKVTEKGKDVELRCDPISGHTALYWYRQSLGQGLEFLIYFQGNSAPDKSGLPSDRFSAERTGGSVSTLTIQRTQQEDSAVYLCASSLGGRDIRYEQYFGPGTRLTVT.

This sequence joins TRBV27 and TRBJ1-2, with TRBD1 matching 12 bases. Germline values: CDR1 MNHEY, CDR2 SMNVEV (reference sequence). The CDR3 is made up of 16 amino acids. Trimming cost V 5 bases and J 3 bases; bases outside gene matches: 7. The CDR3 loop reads CASSPKGTGGDYGYTF. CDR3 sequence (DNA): TGTGCCAGCAGTCCCAAAGGGACAGGGGGCGACTATGGCTACACCTTC.